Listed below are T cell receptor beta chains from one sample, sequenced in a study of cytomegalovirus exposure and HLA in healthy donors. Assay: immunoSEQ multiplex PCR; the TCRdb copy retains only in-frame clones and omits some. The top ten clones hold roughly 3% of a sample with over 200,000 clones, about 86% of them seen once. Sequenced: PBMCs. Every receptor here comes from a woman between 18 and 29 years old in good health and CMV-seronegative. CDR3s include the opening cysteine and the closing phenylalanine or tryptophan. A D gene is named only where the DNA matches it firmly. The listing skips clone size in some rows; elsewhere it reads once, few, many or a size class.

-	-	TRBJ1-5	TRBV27	CASSLWPGQPQHF	TGTGCCAGCAGTTTATGGCCGGGTCAGCCCCAGCATTTT
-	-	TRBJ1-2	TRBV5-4	CASSLASGGGYGYTF	TGTGCCAGCAGCTTGGCTTCTGGGGGAGGCTATGGCTACACCTTC
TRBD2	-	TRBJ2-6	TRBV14	CASSQDKAGVYSGANVLTF	TGTGCCAGCAGCCAAGATAAAGCGGGAGTGTACTCTGGGGCCAACGTCCTGACTTTC
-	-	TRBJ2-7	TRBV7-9	CASSPGPNEQYF	TGTGCCAGCAGCCCTGGCCCCAACGAGCAGTACTTC
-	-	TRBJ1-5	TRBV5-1	CASSTDGGSQPQHF	TGCGCCAGCAGCACCGACGGGGGGAGTCAGCCCCAGCATTTT
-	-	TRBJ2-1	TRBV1	CTSSQGLTYNEQFF	TGCACCAGCAGCCAAGGACTAACCTACAATGAGCAGTTCTTC
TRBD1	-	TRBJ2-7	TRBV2	CASSIGQVMGGQYF	TGTGCCAGCAGTATAGGACAGGTCATGGGCGGGCAGTACTTC
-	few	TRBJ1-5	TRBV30	CAWIDGDNQPQHF	TGTGCCTGGATCGACGGAGACAATCAGCCCCAGCATTTT
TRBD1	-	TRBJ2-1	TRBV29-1	CSFLTGGQESYNEQFF	TGCAGCTTCTTGACAGGGGGCCAGGAAAGTTACAATGAGCAGTTCTTC
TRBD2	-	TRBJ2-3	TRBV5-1	CASSGSGRGPTDTQYF	TGCGCCAGCAGCGGGAGCGGGAGAGGCCCCACAGATACGCAGTATTTT
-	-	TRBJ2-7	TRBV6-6	CALGGVQNEQYF	TGTGCCTTGGGGGGAGTCCAAAACGAGCAGTACTTC
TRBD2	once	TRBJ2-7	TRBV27	CASSPRTRGGEQYF	TGTGCCAGCAGTCCCCGGACTAGAGGTGGCGAGCAGTACTTC
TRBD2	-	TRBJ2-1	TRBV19	CASSTSGLAGWTRPIGEQFF	TGTGCCAGTAGTACGTCAGGACTAGCGGGGTGGACCAGGCCTATCGGTGAGCAGTTCTTC
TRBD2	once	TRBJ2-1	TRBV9	CASSASGRVYNEQFF	TGTGCCAGCAGCGCTAGCGGGAGGGTTTACAATGAGCAGTTCTTC
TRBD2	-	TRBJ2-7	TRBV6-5	CASRPTSGDTPEQYF	TGTGCCAGCAGACCAACTAGCGGGGACACCCCCGAGCAGTACTTC
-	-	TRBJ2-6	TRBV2	CASRSVFPGISGANVLTF	TGTGCCAGCAGATCCGTTTTTCCCGGTATCTCTGGGGCCAACGTCCTGACTTTC
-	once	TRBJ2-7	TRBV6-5	CATRTEPYEQYF	TGTGCCACCAGGACAGAGCCCTACGAGCAGTACTTC
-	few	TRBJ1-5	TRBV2	CASSLDSLQPQHF	TGTGCCAGCAGCCTTGACAGTCTCCAGCCCCAGCATTTT
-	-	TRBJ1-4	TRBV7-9	CASSFAEGLDEKLFF	TGTGCCAGCAGCTTCGCTGAGGGATTGGATGAAAAACTGTTTTTT
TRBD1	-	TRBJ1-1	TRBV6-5	CASRTDRGNTEAFF	TGTGCCAGCAGAACAGACAGGGGGAACACTGAAGCTTTCTTT
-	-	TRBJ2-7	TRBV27	CASSLQGSYEQYF	TGTGCCAGCAGTTTACAGGGCTCCTACGAGCAGTACTTC
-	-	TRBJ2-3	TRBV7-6	CASSLSSGATDTQYF	TGTGCCAGCAGCTTATCCAGTGGAGCGACAGATACGCAGTATTTT
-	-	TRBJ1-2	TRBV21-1	CASRKKKPGQAISPNYGYTF	TGTGCCAGCAGAAAAAAAAAGCCGGGACAGGCCATATCCCCTAACTATGGCTACACCTTC
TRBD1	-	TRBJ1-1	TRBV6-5	CASSWDRMNTEAFF	TGTGCCAGCAGTTGGGACAGGATGAACACTGAAGCTTTCTTT
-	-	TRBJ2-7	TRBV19	CASSLGRAYEQYF	TGTGCCAGTAGTCTTGGCCGTGCCTACGAGCAGTACTTC
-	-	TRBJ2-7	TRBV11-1	CASSLVREPSYEQYF	TGTGCCAGCAGCTTAGTCCGGGAGCCATCCTACGAGCAGTACTTC
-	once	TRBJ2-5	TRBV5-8	CASSATPQETQYF	TGTGCCAGCAGCGCGACACCGCAAGAGACCCAGTACTTC
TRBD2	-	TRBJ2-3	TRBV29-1	CSAGGERGRTQYF	TGCAGCGCTGGGGGGGAAAGAGGTCGTACGCAGTATTTT
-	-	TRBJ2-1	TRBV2	CASAGAGESSYNEQFF	TGTGCCAGCGCGGGGGCGGGGGAGAGCTCCTACAATGAGCAGTTCTTC
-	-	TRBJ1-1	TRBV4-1	CASSQVFRQGKRHTEAFF	TGCGCTAGCAGCCAAGTCTTTCGGCAGGGTAAACGGCACACTGAAGCTTTCTTT
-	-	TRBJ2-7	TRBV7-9	CASSSQAYEQYF	TGTGCCAGCAGCTCACAGGCCTACGAGCAGTACTTC
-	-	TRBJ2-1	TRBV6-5	CASSSRQNEQFF	TGTGCCAGCAGTTCGAGACAGAATGAGCAGTTCTTC
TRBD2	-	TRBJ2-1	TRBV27	CASRGITSGEYNEQFF	TGTGCCAGCAGGGGGATCACTAGCGGGGAATACAATGAGCAGTTCTTC
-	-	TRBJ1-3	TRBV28	CASSLIGQLSGNTIYF	TGTGCCAGCAGTTTAATCGGACAGCTCTCTGGAAACACCATATATTTT
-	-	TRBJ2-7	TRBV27	CASSMDRYAYEQYF	TGTGCCAGCAGTATGGACAGATATGCCTACGAGCAGTACTTC
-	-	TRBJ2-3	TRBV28	CASSLLGGGADTQYF	TGTGCCAGCAGTTTATTGGGGGGAGGAGCAGATACGCAGTATTTT
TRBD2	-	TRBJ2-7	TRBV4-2	CASSQDLAGVNEQYF	TGTGCCAGCAGCCAAGATCTAGCGGGAGTCAACGAGCAGTACTTC
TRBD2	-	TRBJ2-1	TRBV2	CASGAGGDDNEQFF	TGTGCCAGCGGTGCGGGAGGCGATGACAATGAGCAGTTCTTC
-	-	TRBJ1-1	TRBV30	CAWSPTGAEAFF	TGTGCCTGGAGTCCGACCGGGGCTGAAGCTTTCTTT
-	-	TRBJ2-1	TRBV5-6	CASSSTSWEQFF	TGTGCCAGCAGCTCGACTAGTTGGGAGCAGTTCTTC
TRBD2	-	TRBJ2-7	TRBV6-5	CASSILAGSYEQYF	TGTGCCAGCAGTATTTTAGCGGGGTCCTACGAGCAGTACTTC
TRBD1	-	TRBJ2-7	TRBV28	CASSEWDSTALEQYF	TGTGCCAGCAGTGAGTGGGACAGCACGGCCCTCGAGCAGTACTTC
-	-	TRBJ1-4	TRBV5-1	CASSSGLQQFNEKLFF	TGCGCCAGCAGCTCGGGACTACAGCAGTTTAATGAAAAACTGTTTTTT
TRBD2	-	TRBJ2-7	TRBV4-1	CASSQSGLAGVHEQYF	TGCGCCAGCAGCCAGTCGGGACTAGCGGGAGTCCACGAGCAGTACTTC
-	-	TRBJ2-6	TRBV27	CASSSTPSGANVLTF	TGTGCCAGCAGTTCTACGCCCTCTGGGGCCAACGTCCTGACTTTC
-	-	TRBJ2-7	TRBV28	CASNSSPRPYEQYF	TGTGCCAGCAACTCCAGCCCTAGACCCTACGAGCAGTACTTC